These 12 T cell receptor beta chains came from one sample sequenced in a study of Ad26.COV2.S vaccination and SARS-CoV-2 variants. Generated by immunoSEQ multiplex PCR, the TCRdb table keeps only in-frame clones and is missing some. The table shows roughly 420,000 clones, with roughly 87% occurring only once. The treatment here: some 20 received Ad26.COV2.S at low or high dose, single or two shots; about five received placebo; per-sample allocation not given. The samples date from day 63 after the first vaccine or placebo injection. Sequences were derived from peripheral blood, sampled in a trial of Ad26.COV2.S vaccine versus placebo. The receptors come from a person aged 18-60 years who received the Ad26.COV2.S COVID-19 vaccine or a placebo.

The chain's CDR3 is CASSFNTQYF. The CDR3 DNA is TGTGCCAGCAGCTTCAATACGCAGTATTTT. The V gene is TRBV7-9, the J gene TRBJ2-3; the D is unclear. CDR3 length equals 10 residues. The V end lost 3 bases, the J end lost 7 bases, and 2 bases lay between the germline ends. CDR1 is SEHNR and CDR2 is FQNEAQ in the germline V gene (reference sequence).

The chain links TRBV7-8 to TRBJ2-7; TRBD2 is a possible D gene (5 bases). Trimming removed 4 bases from V and 1 base from J, with 11 bases in between. The germline gives CDR1 SGHVS, CDR2 FQNEAQ. The CDR3 has 14 amino acids. The chain's CDR3 is CASSYGGPSYEQYF. The CDR3 DNA sequence: TGTGCCAGCAGCTACGGCGGGCCTTCCTACGAGCAGTACTTC.

CDR3 loop: CASSLWQGDSNEQFF. CDR3 bases: TGTGCCAGCAGCTTATGGCAGGGTGACAGCAATGAGCAGTTCTTC. The chain recombines TRBV7-9 with TRBJ2-1, with D maybe TRBD1 (5 bases). The CDR3 loop spans 15 amino acids. V was cut by 2 bases and J by 6 bases, with 14 bases left in between. Germline lookup yields CDR1 SEHNR and CDR2 FQNEAQ (reference sequence). Full variable domain (outside the CDR3, taken from reference TRBV7-9 and TRBJ2-1): DTGVSQNPRHKITKRGQNVTFRCDPISEHNRLYWYRQTLGQGPEFLTYFQNEAQLEKSRLLSDRFSAERPKGSFSTLEIQRTEQGDSAMYLCASSLWQGDSNEQFFGPGTRLTVL.

The chain couples TRBV5-1 to TRBJ1-2, with D maybe TRBD1 (5 bases). The CDR3 extends over 12 amino acids. In germline, CDR1 is SGHRS, CDR2 YFSETQ. Between the trimmed V and J ends, which lost 2 bases and 7 bases, there was a span of 9 bases. For the CDR3, the DNA is TGCGCCAGCAGCTTCGGGGCCCCTGGCTACACCTTC. Amino acid sequence: CASSFGAPGYTF.

This chain joins TRBV10-3 and TRBJ2-5; D gene ambiguous. This CDR3 comprises 13 residues. Germline V gene sequence: CDR1 ENHRY, CDR2 SYGVKD. The V end was cut by 3 bases, the J end by 2 bases, with 7 bases between. CDR3 loop: CAISDGIQETQYF. Here the CDR3 DNA reads TGTGCCATCAGTGACGGCATACAAGAGACCCAGTACTTC.

The rearrangement joins TRBV19 to TRBJ2-7, with 8 nucleotides matching TRBD2. The CDR3 length is 14 residues. V gave up 6 bases and J gave up 3 bases; unmatched junction bases: 7. Germline CDR1 LNHDA, CDR2 SQIVND (reference sequence). The CDR3 loop is CASSDGGGNYEQYF. The CDR3 bases are TGTGCCAGTAGCGACGGCGGGGGGAACTACGAGCAGTACTTC.

The chain combines TRBV29-1 with TRBJ1-1; no reliable D call. The germline V and J ends were trimmed by 4 bases and 1 base, with 13 bases remaining between them. This CDR3 is 14 amino acids long. Germline V lookup: CDR1 SQVTM, CDR2 ANQGSEA. CDR3: CSVARFRQNTEAFF. DNA for the CDR3: TGCAGCGTTGCTCGGTTCCGACAGAACACTGAAGCTTTCTTT.

The chain combines TRBV9 with TRBJ2-3, with D possibly being TRBD1 (8 bases). The CDR3 is 19 amino acids. With 4 bases removed from V and 2 bases from J, the gap between germline ends came to 26 bases. Looked up from germline, CDR1 is SGDLS and CDR2 is YYNGEE. In nucleotides, the CDR3 is TGTGCCAGCAGCCCATCTTCGGGGGGACAGGCCCCTTACACAGATACGCAGTATTTT. It translates to CASSPSSGGQAPYTDTQYF.

The V gene is TRBV10-3, the J gene TRBJ1-1; 7 bases match TRBD1. Germline-derived CDR1 and CDR2 are ENHRY and SYGVKD. The CDR3 contains 16 residues. V dropped 6 bases and J dropped 2; count of bases not matched to a gene: 12. The CDR3 is CAIRGTAGTKNTEAFF. In nucleotides, the CDR3 is TGTGCCATCAGGGGGACAGCCGGCACGAAAAACACTGAAGCTTTCTTT.

The genes are TRBV7-6 and TRBJ2-1; TRBD1 matches at 7 bases. This CDR3 is built from 18 residues. V was clipped by 3 bases and J by 1 base; unmatched bases: 12. The V gene's germline CDR1 is SGHVS and CDR2 FNYEAQ. CDR3: CASSFRQGWGGSYNEQFF. In DNA form, the CDR3 reads TGTGCCAGCAGCTTCCGACAGGGATGGGGCGGGTCCTACAATGAGCAGTTCTTC. Full variable domain (remainder filled in from reference TRBV7-6 and TRBJ2-1): GAGVSQSPRYKVTKRGQDVALRCDPISGHVSLYWYRQALGQGPEFLTYFNYEAQQDKSGLPNDRFSAERPEGSISTLTIQRTEQRDSAMYRCASSFRQGWGGSYNEQFFGPGTRLTVL.

With respect to this clone: The sample has other DNA sequences that encode this CDR3 too. The V and J genes are TRBV5-1 and TRBJ1-3; unclear D gene. The CDR3 is 15 residues long. V lost 0 bases and J 0 bases, leaving 7 bases between the germline ends. Germline V gene sequence: CDR1 SGHRS, CDR2 YFSETQ. The CDR3: CASSLAAGSGNTIYF. CDR3 in DNA: TGCGCCAGCAGCTTGGCAGCAGGCTCTGGAAACACCATATATTTT.

Concerning this clone itself: At one boundary the junction diverges from the germline segment, which might be a read error. This chain connects TRBV7-7 to TRBJ2-3; no clear D. The CDR3 is 14 amino acids. Germline assignment: CDR1 SSHAT and CDR2 FNYEAQ (reference sequence). The CDR3 nucleotides are TGTGCTAGCAGCCCGGCGCTCGGGCGTAATACGCAGTATTTT. Translated, it gives CASSPALGRNTQYF.